The 5 T cell receptor beta chains below come from one sample, sequenced in a study of CD8 T cells in ankylosing spondylitis. Study-level points and caveats: Ankylosing spondylitis blood seemed to carry a telltale TCR beta motif made of eight highly homologous variants.

The antigens these receptors bind are not known. MiXCR, run by TCRdb on the 5' RACE reads, gives a single entry per CDR3 protein. The profile covers more than 600,000 distinct CDR3 sequences, with 19% appearing a single time and about 20% taken by the ten largest. Sequences were obtained from blood, either unsorted or a sorted T cell fraction (not recorded which). These TCRs come from a male donor with ankylosing spondylitis.

The sample holds a few counts of this clonotype. J is TRBJ1-1 and V is TRBV4-1; 8 positions match TRBD1. V was clipped by 4 bases and J by 7 bases; unmatched bases: 14. The CDR3 loop spans 16 amino acids. The germline gives CDR1 MGHRA, CDR2 YSYEKL. CDR3 coding DNA: TGCGCCAGCAGCCCCGCCAATCAGGGGGCCAAGCTTGAAGCTTTCTTT. It translates to CASSPANQGAKLEAFF.

This clonotype occurred a few times. The J gene is TRBJ2-7, the V gene TRBV5-1, with TRBD2 as a possible D gene (5 bases). Trimming removed 0 bases at V and 7 bases at J, with 14 bases between. The CDR3 spans 14 residues. CDR1 SGHRS and CDR2 YFSETQ come from the germline V gene. In DNA form, the CDR3 reads TGCGCCAGCAGCTTGGATTCAGCGGCGAGGGAGCAGTACTTC. Translation gives CASSLDSAAREQYF. Looking up the rest from reference TRBV5-1 and TRBJ2-7 gives the full variable domain: KAGVTQTPRYLIKTRGQQVTLSCSPISGHRSVSWYQQTPGQGLQFLFEYFSETQRNKGNFPGRFSGRQFSNSRSEMNVSTLELGDSALYLCASSLDSAAREQYFGPGTRLTVT.

V and J are TRBV27 and TRBJ2-7; the match to TRBD2 covers 7 bases. CDR3 length: 14 residues. The ends lost 4 bases at V and 6 bases at J; junction bases unmatched: 9. Germline CDR1 and CDR2: MNHEY and SMNVEV (reference sequence). The CDR3 sequence: CASSSLGGNLEQYF. CDR3 DNA sequence: TGTGCCAGCAGTTCCCTCGGGGGGAATCTCGAGCAGTACTTC.

This clonotype was seen many times. The V call is TRBV12-3 or TRBV12-4, the J call TRBJ2-7, with D possibly TRBD2 on 5 matching bases. The CDR3 extends over 14 amino acids. Trimming took off 5 bases at V and 4 bases at J, with 15 bases between the two ends. CDR3 sequence (DNA): TGTGCCAGCAGTCCCCGCGTGGGGAGTTACGAGCAGTACTTC. Its translation: CASSPRVGSYEQYF.

This rearrangement joins TRBV7-9 to TRBJ2-1; 7 nucleotides align to TRBD2. Germline loops: CDR1 SEHNR, CDR2 FQNEAQ (reference sequence). The CDR3 covers 16 residues. V trimming: 5 bases; J trimming: 1 base; junction bases outside the gene matches: 8. The chain's CDR3 is CASSPEGRVSYNEQFF. The CDR3 DNA is TGTGCCAGCAGCCCCGAGGGGAGGGTATCCTACAATGAGCAGTTCTTC. The full variable domain, completed using reference TRBV7-9 and TRBJ2-1, is DTGVSQNPRHKITKRGQNVTFRCDPISEHNRLYWYRQTLGQGPEFLTYFQNEAQLEKSRLLSDRFSAERPKGSFSTLEIQRTEQGDSAMYLCASSPEGRVSYNEQFFGPGTRLTVL.